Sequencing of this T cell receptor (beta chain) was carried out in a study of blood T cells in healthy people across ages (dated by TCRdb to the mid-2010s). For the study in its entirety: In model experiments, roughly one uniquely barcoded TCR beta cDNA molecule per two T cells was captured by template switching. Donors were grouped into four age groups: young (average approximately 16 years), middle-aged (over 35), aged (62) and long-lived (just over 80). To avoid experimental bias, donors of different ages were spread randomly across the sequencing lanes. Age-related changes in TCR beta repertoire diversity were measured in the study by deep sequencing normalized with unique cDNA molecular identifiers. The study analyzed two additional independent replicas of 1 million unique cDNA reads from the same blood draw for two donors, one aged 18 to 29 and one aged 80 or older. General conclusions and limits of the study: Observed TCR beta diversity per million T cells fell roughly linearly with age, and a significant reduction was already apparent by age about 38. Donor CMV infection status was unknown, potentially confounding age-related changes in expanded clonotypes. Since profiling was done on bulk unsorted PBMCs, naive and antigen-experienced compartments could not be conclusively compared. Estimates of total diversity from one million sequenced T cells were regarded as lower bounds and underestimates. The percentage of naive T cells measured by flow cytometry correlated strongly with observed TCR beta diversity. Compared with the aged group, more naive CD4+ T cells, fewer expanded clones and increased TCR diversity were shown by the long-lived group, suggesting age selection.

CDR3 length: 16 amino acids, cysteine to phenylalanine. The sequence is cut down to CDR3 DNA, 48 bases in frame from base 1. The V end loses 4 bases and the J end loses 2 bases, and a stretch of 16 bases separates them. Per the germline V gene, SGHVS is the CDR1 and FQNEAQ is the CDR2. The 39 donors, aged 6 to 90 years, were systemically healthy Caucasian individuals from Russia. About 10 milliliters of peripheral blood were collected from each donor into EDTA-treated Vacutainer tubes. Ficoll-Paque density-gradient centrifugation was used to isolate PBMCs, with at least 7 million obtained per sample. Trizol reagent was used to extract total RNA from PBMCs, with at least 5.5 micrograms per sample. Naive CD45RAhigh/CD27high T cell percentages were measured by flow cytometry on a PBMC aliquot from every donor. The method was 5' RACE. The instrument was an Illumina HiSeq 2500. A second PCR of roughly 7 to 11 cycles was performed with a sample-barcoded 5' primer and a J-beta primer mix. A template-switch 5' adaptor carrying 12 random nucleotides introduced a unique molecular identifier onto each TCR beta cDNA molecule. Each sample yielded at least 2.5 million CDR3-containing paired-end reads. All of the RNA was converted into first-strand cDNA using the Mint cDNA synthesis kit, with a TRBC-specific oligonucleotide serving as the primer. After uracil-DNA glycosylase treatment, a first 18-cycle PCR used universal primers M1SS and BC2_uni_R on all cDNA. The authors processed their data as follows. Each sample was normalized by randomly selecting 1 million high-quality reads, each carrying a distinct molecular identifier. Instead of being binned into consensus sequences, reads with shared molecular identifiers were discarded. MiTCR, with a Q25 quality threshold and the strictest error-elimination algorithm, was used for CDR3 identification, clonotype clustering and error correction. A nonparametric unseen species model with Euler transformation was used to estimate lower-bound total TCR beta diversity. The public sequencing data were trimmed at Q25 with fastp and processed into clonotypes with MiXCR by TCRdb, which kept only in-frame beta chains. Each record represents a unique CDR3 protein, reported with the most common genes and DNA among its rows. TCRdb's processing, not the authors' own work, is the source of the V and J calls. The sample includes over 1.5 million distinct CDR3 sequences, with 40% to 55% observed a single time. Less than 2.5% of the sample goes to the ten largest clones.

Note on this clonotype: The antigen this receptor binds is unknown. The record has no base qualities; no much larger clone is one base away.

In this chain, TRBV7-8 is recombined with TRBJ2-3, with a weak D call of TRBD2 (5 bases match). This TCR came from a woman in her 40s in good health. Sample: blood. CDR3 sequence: CASSYQLGADTDTQYF. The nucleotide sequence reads TGTGCCAGCAGCTACCAATTGGGAGCTGACACAGATACGCAGTATTTT.